The count of the clone carrying this T cell receptor beta chain is one. Its antigen is undetermined. This sample was included in a study of shared clonotypes between healthy human individuals. Notes on the study in general: Among donors, clonotype sharing was expected to be affected by sequencing depth.

Each replicate PCR on the sorted subsets used 200 to 250 ng DNA (around 30,000 T cell genomes). Here immunoSEQ multiplex PCR was the method, and the copy in TCRdb shows in-frame clones only, minus some. The sample records fewer than 3 million clones, roughly 92% being singletons. V lost 6 bases, J lost 0 bases, and 4 bases stayed unmatched. Per the germline V gene, CDR1 is SGHTA and CDR2 is FQGTGA. The CDR3 sequence is 15 residues long. The rearrangement joins TRBV7-3 to TRBJ2-2, with 7 positions matching TRBD2. The receptor was derived from a man between 18 and 35 years old in good health. Some clones in this sample may be carry-over from other donors' samples. Sequenced sample: naive CD4+ T cells from PBMCs. This sample's subset: CD45RA+ positively selected. The CDR3 bases are TGTGCCAGCAGTTGGACTAGGGCGAACACCGGGGAGCTGTTTTTT. It codes for CASSWTRANTGELFF.